This T cell receptor beta chain was captured by sequencing in a study of blood T cells in healthy people across ages. In this sample, this clonotype turned up a few times. Its antigen is as yet unknown. Primers used in a second PCR of roughly 6 to 11 cycles were a sample-barcoded 5' primer and a J-beta primer mix. MiXCR, run by TCRdb on the 5' RACE reads, gives a single entry per CDR3 protein. Of 550,000 to 600,000 distinct CDR3 sequences in the sample, 27% were seen once. Whole-study findings and limits: No one knew whether donors had CMV, which possibly confounded expanded clonotype changes.

Germline CDR1 and CDR2: SQVTM and ANQGSEA. This CDR3 has 14 residues. V shed 5 bases and J 2 bases; nucleotides not matched to a gene: 6. Caucasian, healthy and from Russia, the donors were aged between about 6 and 90. The authors extracted at least 5.5 micrograms of total RNA per sample. V and J are TRBV29-1 and TRBJ2-1; 7 nucleotides align to TRBD1. This clonotype originated in a woman in her sixties or seventies in good health. Source material: blood. CDR3 nucleotides: TGCAGCGTTACCCGACAGGGTCCCTACAATGAGCAGTTCTTC. This translates into CSVTRQGPYNEQFF.